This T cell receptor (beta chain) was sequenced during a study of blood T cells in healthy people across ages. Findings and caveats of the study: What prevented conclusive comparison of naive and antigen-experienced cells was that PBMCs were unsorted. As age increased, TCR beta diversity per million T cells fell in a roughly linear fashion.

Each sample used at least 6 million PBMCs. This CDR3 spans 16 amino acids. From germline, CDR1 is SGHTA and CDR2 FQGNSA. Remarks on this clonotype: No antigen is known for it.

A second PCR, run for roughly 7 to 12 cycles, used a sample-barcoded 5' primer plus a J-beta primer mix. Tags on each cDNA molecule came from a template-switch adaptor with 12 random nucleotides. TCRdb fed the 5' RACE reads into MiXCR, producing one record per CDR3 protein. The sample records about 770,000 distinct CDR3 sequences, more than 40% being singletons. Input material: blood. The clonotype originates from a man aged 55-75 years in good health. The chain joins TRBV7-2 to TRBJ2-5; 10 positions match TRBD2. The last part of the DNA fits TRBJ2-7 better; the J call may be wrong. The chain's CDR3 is CASSSSSGGPPYEQYF. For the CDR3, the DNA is TGTGCCAGCAGCTCATCTAGCGGGGGCCCGCCCTACGAGCAGTACTTC.